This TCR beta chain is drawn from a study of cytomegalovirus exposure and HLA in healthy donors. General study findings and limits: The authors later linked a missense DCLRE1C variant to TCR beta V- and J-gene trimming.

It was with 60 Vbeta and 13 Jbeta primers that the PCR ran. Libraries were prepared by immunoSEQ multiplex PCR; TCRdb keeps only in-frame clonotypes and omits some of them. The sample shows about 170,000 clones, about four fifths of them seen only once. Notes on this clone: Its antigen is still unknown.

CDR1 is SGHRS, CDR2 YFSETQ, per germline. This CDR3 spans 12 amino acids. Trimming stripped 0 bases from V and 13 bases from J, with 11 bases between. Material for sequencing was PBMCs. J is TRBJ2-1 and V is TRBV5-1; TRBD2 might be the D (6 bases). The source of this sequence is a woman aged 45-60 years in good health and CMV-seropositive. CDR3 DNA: TGCGCCAGCAGCTTGGATTTGGGGGGTCAGTTCTTC. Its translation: CASSLDLGGQFF.